Below are 27 T cell receptor beta chains sequenced from a single sample in a study of blood T cell repertoires in COVID-19. The table came from immunoSEQ multiplex PCR; TCRdb's copy has only in-frame clones and leaves some out. The sample holds 35,000 to 55,000 clones, roughly 90% seen once. The material sequenced was peripheral blood. The source is a human donor in a cohort sampled during active COVID-19.

As DNA, the CDR3 is TGTGCCAGCAGTGACTCCCCTGGCACAGATACGCAGTATTTT. It codes for CASSDSPGTDTQYF. This sequence joins TRBV6-4 and TRBJ2-3; D gene unclear. The germline V and J ends were trimmed by 0 bases and 1 base, with 5 bases remaining between them. The CDR3 extends over 14 amino acids. CDR1 and CDR2 (germline): MRHNA, SNTAGT.

The chain carries TRBV7-9 and TRBJ2-7; weak D call: TRBD1 (5 bases). The V gene lost 2 bases and the J gene lost 4 bases, with 15 bases spanning the gap. This CDR3 is 15 amino acids long. Germline CDR1 is SEHNR and CDR2 is FQNEAQ (reference sequence). The CDR3 here is CASSLWGPVEYEQYF. Written as DNA, the CDR3 is TGTGCCAGCAGCTTATGGGGCCCAGTAGAATACGAGCAGTACTTC.

The V and J genes are TRBV29-1 and TRBJ2-2; no reliable D call. V was cut by 4 bases and J by 5 bases, with 5 bases left in between. In germline, CDR1 is SQVTM, CDR2 ANQGSEA. CDR3 length: 11 residues. This CDR3 is CSVAQTGELFF. The DNA for the CDR3 is TGCAGCGTTGCCCAAACCGGGGAGCTGTTTTTT.

V usage is TRBV9 and J usage is TRBJ2-3, with TRBD2 matching 12 bases. Trimming cost V 4 bases and J 3 bases; bases outside gene matches: 3. The CDR3 is 15 amino acids. Germline V lookup: CDR1 SGDLS, CDR2 YYNGEE. DNA of the CDR3: TGTGCCAGCAGCACAGGACTAGCGGGAACAGATACGCAGTATTTT. The encoded protein is CASSTGLAGTDTQYF.

The chain combines TRBV3-1 (or the pseudogene TRBV3-2) with TRBJ2-2; D remains ambiguous. From germline, CDR1 is LGHDT and CDR2 YNNKEL (reference sequence). The CDR3 totals 15 residues. V lost 2 bases and J 1 base, leaving 8 bases between the germline ends. CDR3 in DNA: TGTGCCAGCAGCCAATTCGGCGGGAACACCGGGGAGCTGTTTTTT. This gives the protein CASSQFGGNTGELFF.

The rearrangement links TRBV10-3 to TRBJ2-3, with 8 positions matching TRBD1. The ends lost 2 bases at V and 4 bases at J; junction bases unmatched: 5. Germline CDR1 is ENHRY and CDR2 is SYGVKD. The CDR3 is 15 residues long. CDR3 in DNA: TGTGCCATCAGTGAGCTGGGACAGGCGTCAGATACGCAGTATTTT. It codes for CAISELGQASDTQYF.

This chain links TRBV5-6 with TRBJ2-5, with TRBD2 matching over 8 bases. This CDR3 has 16 residues. Germline lookup yields CDR1 SGHDT and CDR2 YYEEEE. V lost 3 bases, J lost 1 base, and 8 bases stayed unmatched. The CDR3 here is CASSSRLALAQETQYF. The CDR3 DNA reads as TGTGCCAGCAGCTCCCGACTAGCGCTGGCCCAAGAGACCCAGTACTTC.

The chain uses TRBV29-1 and TRBJ1-1, with 7 bases fitting TRBD1. CDR1 and CDR2 from the germline V gene are SQVTM and ANQGSEA. V lost 6 bases to trimming and J lost 7 bases; unmatched junction nucleotides: 11. The CDR3 sequence is 13 residues long. The CDR3 DNA follows: TGCAGCGTGACACAGGGGATTGGGGATGAAGCTTTCTTT. Protein: CSVTQGIGDEAFF.

This clone was seen only once. The chain employs TRBV7-9 and TRBJ1-4; perhaps TRBD1 as D (5 bases). This CDR3 is 14 amino acids long. Trimming cost V 5 bases and J 2 bases, with 9 bases left between them. CDR1 is SEHNR and CDR2 is FQNEAQ in the germline V gene (reference sequence). CDR3 sequence: CASSLSGTNEKLFF. The CDR3 DNA is TGTGCCAGCAGCCTGTCAGGGACTAATGAAAAACTGTTTTTT.

Only a few counts were recorded for this clone. The chain joins TRBV2 to TRBJ1-5; TRBD1 matches 8 bases. The V and J ends lost 6 bases and 3 bases, in that order; junction bases with no gene match: 7. CDR3 length: 15 residues. The V gene's germline CDR1 is SNHLY and CDR2 FYNNEI. CDR3: CASRPDRGVNQPQHF. DNA for the CDR3: TGTGCCAGCAGACCCGACAGGGGCGTCAATCAGCCCCAGCATTTT. Variable domain in full (rest from reference TRBV2 and TRBJ1-5): EPEVTQTPSHQVTQMGQEVILRCVPISNHLYFYWYRQILGQKVEFLVSFYNNEISEKSEIFDDQFSVERPDGSNFTLKIRSTKLEDSAMYFCASRPDRGVNQPQHFGDGTRLSIL.

In DNA, the CDR3 is TGTGCCAGCAGCTTAGGGTCATGGCAGGGTGGGAATGAGCAGTTCTTC. Protein sequence: CASSLGSWQGGNEQFF. V usage is TRBV7-8 and J usage is TRBJ2-1; perhaps TRBD1 as D (5 bases). Germline values: CDR1 SGHVS, CDR2 FQNEAQ. This CDR3 has 16 amino acids. The V gene lost 1 base and the J gene lost 7 bases, with 17 bases spanning the gap.

V and J are TRBV11-2 and TRBJ2-1; 14 bases are a match to TRBD2. The V gene end was trimmed by 5 bases and the J gene end by 0 bases; junction bases not matched to a gene: 9. CDR1 is SGHAT and CDR2 is FQNNGV in the germline V gene. The CDR3 sequence is 19 residues long. CDR3 loop: CASSRGLAGAPSSYNEQFF. The CDR3 DNA reads as TGTGCCAGCAGCCGGGGACTAGCGGGGGCCCCTAGCTCCTACAATGAGCAGTTCTTC.

The chain has TRBV7-6 and TRBJ1-4; D is unclear. The CDR3 sequence is 15 residues long. Germline CDR1 and CDR2: SGHVS and FNYEAQ. Trimming removed 5 bases from V and 5 bases from J, with 15 bases in between. The CDR3 coding sequence is TGTGCCAGCAGCCGAGAGACACTAGCGAATGAAAAACTGTTTTTT. Translated: CASSRETLANEKLFF. Drawing the rest from reference TRBV7-6 and TRBJ1-4, the complete variable domain is GAGVSQSPRYKVTKRGQDVALRCDPISGHVSLYWYRQALGQGPEFLTYFNYEAQQDKSGLPNDRFSAERPEGSISTLTIQRTEQRDSAMYRCASSRETLANEKLFFGSGTQLSVL.

The chain employs TRBV5-6 and TRBJ2-7; TRBD1 matches 10 bases. The germline CDR1 and CDR2 sequences are SGHDT and YYEEEE. This CDR3 spans 16 amino acids. V trimming: 4 bases; J trimming: 4 bases; junction bases outside the gene matches: 11. Here the CDR3 reads CASSEGWTGGSYEQYF. In nucleotides, the CDR3 is TGTGCCAGCAGCGAAGGATGGACAGGGGGTTCGTACGAGCAGTACTTC.

The chain combines TRBV19 with TRBJ1-1; a possible D gene is TRBD1 (6 bases). The CDR3 has 15 amino acids. Per the germline V gene, CDR1 is LNHDA and CDR2 is SQIVND (reference sequence). Trimming removed 2 bases at V and 0 bases at J, with 10 bases between. The CDR3 is CASSIWDTLNTEAFF. In DNA, the CDR3 is TGTGCCAGTAGTATATGGGACACCCTGAACACTGAAGCTTTCTTT.

The V gene is TRBV9, the J gene TRBJ2-7, with TRBD1 identical over 7 bases. CDR3 size: 17 residues. J was trimmed by 1 base and V by 0 bases; bases with no gene match: 10. Germline CDR1 reads SGDLS; CDR2 reads YYNGEE. The CDR3 region has the DNA TGTGCCAGCAGCGTAGGATTTGGCAGGGGGAAATCCTACGAGCAGTACTTC. Its translation: CASSVGFGRGKSYEQYF.

This chain uses TRBV3-1 (or the pseudogene TRBV3-2) with TRBJ1-2; 7 positions match TRBD1. The CDR3 totals 16 residues. With V trimmed by 0 bases and J by 6 bases, 10 bases remained unmatched. CDR1 and CDR2 from the germline V gene are LGHDT and YNNKEL (reference sequence). CDR3 nucleotides: TGTGCCAGCAGCCAAGATAGGAGGAGAGGGGGCGATGGCTACACCTTC. Amino acid sequence: CASSQDRRRGGDGYTF.

The rearrangement uses TRBV18 and TRBJ1-2, with 7 bases aligning to TRBD1. Germline values: CDR1 KGHSH, CDR2 LQKENI. The CDR3 has 16 residues. V trimming: 0 bases; J trimming: 0 bases; junction bases outside the gene matches: 4. DNA of the CDR3: TGTGCCAGCTCACCACCGCTCGACAGGGCTAACTATGGCTACACCTTC. Translation gives CASSPPLDRANYGYTF.

This sequence joins TRBV15 and TRBJ2-4; TRBD1 matches at 8 bases. V gave up 0 bases and J gave up 3 bases; unmatched junction bases: 16. Per germline, CDR1 LNHNV and CDR2 YYDKDF (reference sequence). The CDR3 is 20 amino acids. The CDR3: CATSRDIGTGSSSVKNIQYF. The CDR3 DNA reads TGTGCCACCAGCAGAGATATAGGGACAGGCTCCAGCTCTGTCAAAAACATTCAGTACTTC.

This rearrangement joins TRBV6-2 or TRBV6-3 to TRBJ1-5, with D hard to call. The CDR3 has 14 residues. CDR1 MNHEY and CDR2 SVGEGT come from the germline V gene. V was pared by 4 bases and J by 7 bases, with 14 bases between. The CDR3 region is CASSLREGGQPQHF. The CDR3 DNA follows: TGTGCCAGCAGTTTGAGGGAGGGTGGACAGCCCCAGCATTTT.

The chain links TRBV7-8 to TRBJ2-5, with TRBD1 as a possible D gene (5 bases). CDR1 and CDR2 (germline): SGHVS, FQNEAQ. Trimming pared 6 bases from V and 2 bases from J, leaving 10 bases between. The CDR3 extends over 13 amino acids. CDR3 nucleotide sequence: TGTGCCAGCAGATACAGGTTTCAAGAGACCCAGTACTTC. Translating it yields CASRYRFQETQYF.

The chain links TRBV5-8 to TRBJ1-2; D gene unclear. Between the trimmed V and J ends, which lost 1 base and 8 bases, there was a span of 21 bases. The CDR3 length is 16 residues. In germline, CDR1 is SGHTS, CDR2 YDEGEE. The CDR3 region is CASSLQALQVAGGYTF. The CDR3 nucleotides are TGTGCCAGCAGCTTGCAGGCGCTCCAGGTTGCGGGGGGCTACACCTTC.

The V call is TRBV5-4, the J call TRBJ2-6, with D possibly matching TRBD2 (7 bases). The length of the CDR3 is 15 residues. V lost 5 bases to trimming and J lost 2 bases, with 11 bases between them. Looked up from germline, CDR1 is SGHNT and CDR2 is YYREEE (reference sequence). CDR3 in DNA: TGTGCCAGCAGGATGGGGGGGCCTGGGGCCAACGTCCTGACTTTC. Its protein is CASRMGGPGANVLTF.

V is TRBV6-5 and J is TRBJ1-2; 11 nucleotides match TRBD1. Germline CDR1 MNHEY, CDR2 SVGAGI. V gave up 6 bases and J gave up 7 bases; unmatched junction bases: 4. The CDR3 has 13 residues. The CDR3 DNA reads as TGTGCCAGCAGGGAGGGGACAGGGGGTGGCTACACCTTC. It codes for CASREGTGGGYTF.

The chain recombines TRBV7-9 with TRBJ2-7; 8 positions agree with TRBD2. V trimming: 3 bases; J trimming: 5 bases; junction bases outside the gene matches: 9. The CDR3 loop spans 15 amino acids. The germline gives CDR1 SEHNR, CDR2 FQNEAQ (reference sequence). CDR3 loop: CASSFGTSSINEQYF. For the CDR3, the DNA is TGTGCCAGCAGCTTTGGGACTAGTTCTATCAACGAGCAGTACTTC.

The genes are TRBV19 and TRBJ2-7; possible D gene TRBD2, 7 bases. Trimming cost V 0 bases and J 2 bases, with 8 bases left between them. Germline CDR1 LNHDA, CDR2 SQIVND (reference sequence). The CDR3 length is 14 residues. The CDR3 DNA reads as TGTGCCAGTAGTATAGAGGGGGGGCCCTACGAGCAGTACTTC. This codes for CASSIEGGPYEQYF. The full variable domain, rest sourced from reference TRBV19 and TRBJ2-7, is DGGITQSPKYLFRKEGQNVTLSCEQNLNHDAMYWYRQDPGQGLRLIYYSQIVNDFQKGDIAEGYSVSREKKESFPLTVTSAQKNPTAFYLCASSIEGGPYEQYFGPGTRLTVT.

This sequence joins TRBV2 and TRBJ2-3; 9 bases are a match to TRBD2. V lost 5 bases, J lost 3 bases, and 9 bases stayed unmatched. This CDR3 contains 16 residues. Germline CDR1 reads SNHLY; CDR2 reads FYNNEI. In nucleotides, the CDR3 is TGTGCCAGCAGTCGAATTAGCGGGAGTGGGACAGATACGCAGTATTTT. It encodes CASSRISGSGTDTQYF.